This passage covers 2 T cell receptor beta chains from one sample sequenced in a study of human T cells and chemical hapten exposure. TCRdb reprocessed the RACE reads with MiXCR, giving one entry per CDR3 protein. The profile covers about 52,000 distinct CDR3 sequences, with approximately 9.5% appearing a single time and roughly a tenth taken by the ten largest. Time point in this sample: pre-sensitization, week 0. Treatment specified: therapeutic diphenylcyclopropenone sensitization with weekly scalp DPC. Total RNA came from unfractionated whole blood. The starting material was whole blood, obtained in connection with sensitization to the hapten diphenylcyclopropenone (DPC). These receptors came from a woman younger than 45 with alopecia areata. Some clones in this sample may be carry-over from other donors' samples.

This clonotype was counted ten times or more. The CDR3 here is CASSLHLPLYEQYF. For the CDR3, the DNA is TGTGCCAGCAGCCTACATCTACCCCTCTACGAGCAGTACTTC. The chain carries TRBV12-3 or TRBV12-4 and TRBJ2-7; D is uncertain. The CDR3 totals 14 residues. Trimming shortened V by 6 bases and J by 3 bases, and 15 bases separated the two germline ends.

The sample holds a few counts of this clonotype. The CDR3 is CSARDRDRGAYNSPLHF. CDR3 coding DNA: TGCAGTGCTAGAGATAGGGACAGGGGAGCCTATAATTCACCCCTCCACTTT. The V gene is TRBV20-1, the J gene TRBJ1-6; 10 positions agree with TRBD1. Germline trimming cut 0 bases from V and 2 bases from J; bases unmatched to any gene: 4. CDR3 length equals 17 residues. Germline V gene lookup returns CDR1 DFQATT and CDR2 SNEGSKA (reference sequence).